This paragraph reports one T cell receptor beta chain. What this receptor recognizes is not known. Base qualities are not provided; no much larger clone lies one nucleotide away. This specimen comes from a study of shared clonotypes between healthy human individuals (TCRdb year 2020). Notes on the research overall: A few men and a couple of women, aged 18 to 49 years, made up the cohort. For each donor, CD4 naive and CD4 memory were each given three plates, CD8 naive was given two plates, and CD8 memory was given one plate. Blood TCR repertoires of roughly five healthy adults were deeply sequenced to estimate repertoire size and the extent of clonotype sharing between individuals. Different laboratories and diverse techniques were used to prepare libraries and sequence TCR repertoires, to increase sequencing depth and limit assay-specific biases. Each donor's leukapheresis produced roughly between about 0.85 and 10 billion PBMCs. Beyond this particular receptor, the publication reports: Only blood was sampled, and tissue TCR repertoires likely differ from those in blood. The small number of donors limited the genetic and exposure-history diversity represented. Clonotypes shared by all four sorted-subset donors showed higher generation probabilities than non-shared clonotypes. Across four donors, roughly 5.4% of naive CD4, approximately 3.6% of naive CD8, approximately 2.5% of memory CD4, and approximately 0.4% of memory CD8 clonotypes were shared. Even with the large sequencing depth, rarefaction of the sorted-subset datasets indicated that sequencing was incomplete. Pairwise subsampling indicated that sequencing depth was expected to affect the degree of clonotype sharing among donors. Estimated clonotype richness was generally larger for naive than for memory subsets.

The donors were healthy, HIV-negative adults who had no recently reported acute infections or vaccinations. Every donor was a Caucasian adult living in Nashville, Tennessee, USA. CD4+ T cells were enriched by magnetic negative selection; naive cells were then positively selected on CD45RA, and the negative fraction formed the memory subset. Blood was obtained by leukapheresis, after which PBMCs were separated by Ficoll-Histopaque density gradient centrifugation and cryopreserved in liquid nitrogen vapor phase. Analytical flow cytometry was used to check the purity and quantity of every magnetically sorted T cell population. From each sorted fraction, genomic DNA was isolated and quantified by UV absorbance on a Nanodrop 2000c. Using the deep immunoSEQ assay, TCR CDR3 regions were amplified from genomic DNA by multiplex PCR. For each cell subset, the extracted genomic DNA was distributed evenly across all wells of several immunoSEQ 96-well plates, and each plate served as one replicate. For sorted subsets, 200 to 250 ng of genomic DNA, equivalent to roughly 30,000 T cell genomes, went into each replicate PCR. The purified libraries were quantified using a Qubit 3.0 fluorometer, sized with a Bioanalyzer 2100, and then quantified again using the KAPA Library Quantification kit. Every immunoSEQ 96-well plate was sequenced on a dedicated single-read 150-cycle Illumina NextSeq 550 flow cell. The paper's processing steps were these. Because the immunoSEQ output held only junctional sequences and lacked quality scores, the filtering could not match the filtering applied to full-length reads. To assign V/J genes and CDR3, sequences were annotated against IMGT germline references using PyIR, a Python wrapper for IgBLAST v1.9. Reads with weak V/J assignments (E-value above 1e-6), missing CDR3, stop codons, out-of-frame junctions, or ambiguous translated residues were removed. V3J clonotypes were defined as sequences sharing the same inferred V gene, J gene, and CDR3 amino acid sequence. To compute the percentage overlap between repertoires, the number of shared unique clonotypes was divided by the size of the smaller repertoire. Richness of each repertoire was evaluated using RTK rarefaction, the Chao1 estimator, and Recon v2.1 estimates of unobserved clonotypes. For all TCRbeta clonotypes obtained by the gDNA method from several donors, generation probabilities were computed with OLGA. TCRdb mirrors the immuneACCESS table, restricted to in-frame sequences. Some clones are absent from its copies; in checked studies, under half trace to an unresolved V gene, and the reason for the others is unknown. V and J calls and clone size come straight from that table; D and trimming were deduced from the DNA. The table for this sample lists millions of clones; 85% to 95% of them were counted only once. 0.13% of the sample lies in the top ten.

Sequencing was done on a sample of naive CD4+ T cells sorted from blood. The cell subset or site label for this specimen denotes: CD45RA+ positively selected. The sequence was collected from a man between 18 and 35 years old in good health.

This receptor carries the CDR3 CASSLGQSAKNIQYF. The DNA is TGTGCCAGCAGTTTGGGGCAGTCGGCCAAAAACATTCAGTACTTC. The chain is assembled from TRBV6-5 and TRBJ2-4; the D gene is perhaps TRBD1, on 5 matching bases. The CDR3, from cysteine to phenylalanine, totals 15 residues. The only DNA kept is the CDR3, 45 bases in frame from the first base. V loses 4 bases, J loses 1 base, and the germline ends lie 11 bases apart. The germline V gene encodes CDR1 MNHEY and CDR2 SVGAGI.